Included here is one T cell receptor (beta chain) sequence, with context. Its target is not known. Trimming took 5 bases from V and 4 from J, leaving 12 bases between them. Germline CDR1 LNHDA, CDR2 SQIVND (reference sequence). The CDR3 covers 14 residues. This sample stems from a study of T cell responses to AZD1222 COVID-19 vaccine. Study-level background: Investigators merged groups given second doses at roughly 4 or roughly 12 weeks.

Overall study findings and caveats: Unmutated variant regions reportedly attract nearly half of all spike-specific TCRs. Two AZD1222 doses significantly raised spike-specific TCR breadth and depth over controls. Possibly, clonal diversity was underestimated; donors were largely white British and included more females.

Libraries were prepared by immunoSEQ multiplex PCR; TCRdb keeps only in-frame clonotypes and omits some of them. Among some 150,000 clones listed, less than 95% were seen once. Here the sequenced sample was peripheral blood, taken on day 0 of AZD1222 vaccination. This clonotype was sampled from an adult in good health. This chain uses TRBV19 with TRBJ1-5; no clear D. The CDR3 protein is CASSAALWNQPQHF. DNA of the CDR3: TGTGCCAGTAGTGCGGCACTATGGAATCAGCCCCAGCATTTT.